These 23 T cell receptor beta chains were sequenced from one sample in a study of PD-1 blockade in classical Hodgkin lymphoma. Using immunoSEQ multiplex PCR, the repertoire was profiled, and TCRdb retains in-frame clones only, with some absent. The data show roughly 56,000 clones, with about 88% seen just once and under 6.5% held by the top ten. All patients relapsed after autologous stem cell transplantation, and brentuximab vedotin exposure varied. Here the sequenced sample was peripheral blood mononuclear cells (PBMCs), taken before the second cycle of nivolumab. The receptors come from a human donor with classical Hodgkin lymphoma.

This chain's CDR3 is CASSPRGPLHF. The CDR3 DNA sequence: TGTGCCAGCAGCCCCCGGGGACCCCTCCACTTT. The chain is built from TRBV6-1 and TRBJ1-6, with no clear D. The CDR3 is 11 residues long. Germline V gives CDR1 MNHNS, CDR2 SASEGT. V lost 6 bases and J lost 12, with 9 bases in between.

CDR3 in DNA: TGTGCCAGCAGTTACTCTCATCCTTACAGGGTGGACACTGAAGCTTTCTTT. Its translation is CASSYSHPYRVDTEAFF. This chain links TRBV6-7 with TRBJ1-1, with D tentatively TRBD1 (6 bases). TRBV6-7 is an open reading frame, and its role is uncertain. The CDR3 is 17 amino acids. Trimming cost V 0 bases and J 3 bases, with 17 bases left between them.

This chain connects TRBV28 to TRBJ1-1; no clear D gene. The CDR3 runs to 15 residues. V shed 4 bases and J shed 5 bases, with 17 bases lying between them. Looked up from germline, CDR1 is MDHEN and CDR2 is SYDVKM. CDR3 sequence: CASSSLGWQKTEAFF. The DNA of the CDR3 is TGTGCCAGCAGTTCCCTCGGTTGGCAGAAGACTGAAGCTTTCTTT.

The rearrangement uses TRBV5-6 and TRBJ2-2, with D tentatively TRBD1 (6 bases). CDR3 length: 14 residues. Germline V CDR1 and CDR2: SGHDT, YYEEEE. The ends were cut back, 4 bases at V and 1 base at J, with 8 bases in the middle. CDR3 region: CASSLTGNTGELFF. DNA for the CDR3: TGTGCCAGCAGCCTGACAGGGAACACCGGGGAGCTGTTTTTT. Filled out from reference TRBV5-6 and TRBJ2-2, the complete variable domain reads DAGVTQSPTHLIKTRGQQVTLRCSPKSGHDTVSWYQQALGQGPQFIFQYYEEEERQRGNFPDRFSGHQFPNYSSELNVNALLLGDSALYLCASSLTGNTGELFFGEGSRLTVL.

The DNA for the CDR3 is TGTGCCAGCAGCTCATCGGGACCGACAGGGGGCAGGACTAATGAAAAACTGTTTTTT. It translates to CASSSSGPTGGRTNEKLFF. V and J are TRBV7-8 and TRBJ1-4; 10 bases align to TRBD1. There are 19 residues in the CDR3. V lost 4 bases and J lost 2; bases outside the gene matches: 13. CDR1 SGHVS and CDR2 FQNEAQ come from the germline V gene.

The chain joins TRBV19 to TRBJ1-2; TRBD1 might be the D (6 bases). CDR3 length: 14 residues. Trimming pared 5 bases from V and 8 bases from J, leaving 18 bases between. Germline CDR1 reads LNHDA; CDR2 reads SQIVND (reference sequence). In nucleotides, the CDR3 is TGTGCCAGTAGTCCGGACAGCTTGTTGTGGGGCTACACCTTC. Protein sequence: CASSPDSLLWGYTF.

The genes are TRBV28 and TRBJ2-5; D may correspond to TRBD1 or TRBD2 (5 bases each). CDR3 length equals 13 residues. Germline V CDR1 and CDR2: MDHEN, SYDVKM. This chain's CDR3 is CASGTTSKQTQYF. The CDR3 DNA reads TGTGCGTCCGGGACCACCTCAAAACAGACCCAGTACTTC.

The rearrangement uses TRBV18 and TRBJ1-5; 9 positions match TRBD1. This CDR3 contains 17 residues. The V and J ends lost 6 bases and 2 bases, in that order; junction bases with no gene match: 11. Germline-derived CDR1 and CDR2 are KGHSH and LQKENI. Here the CDR3 DNA reads TGTGCCAGCTCTCCTAATACAGGGGGCCCAGGCAATCAGCCCCAGCATTTT. Its translation: CASSPNTGGPGNQPQHF.

The chain links TRBV7-9 to TRBJ2-7; D possibly uses TRBD1 or TRBD2 (5 bases each). The V gene lost 3 bases and the J gene lost 2 bases, with 11 bases spanning the gap. From germline, CDR1 is SEHNR and CDR2 FQNEAQ (reference sequence). This CDR3 has 14 amino acids. CDR3 region: CASSFRDGTYEQYF. The DNA for the CDR3 is TGTGCCAGCAGCTTCCGGGACGGAACCTACGAGCAGTACTTC.

Remarks on this clone: The sample contains more than one DNA sequence encoding this CDR3. The chain joins TRBV5-1 to TRBJ1-2, with TRBD1 as a possible D gene (6 bases). The V and J ends lost 4 bases and 4 bases respectively, with 11 bases between them. Germline CDR1 is SGHRS and CDR2 is YFSETQ. The length of the CDR3 is 13 residues. The chain's CDR3 is CASSPDSAYGYTF. DNA of the CDR3: TGCGCCAGCAGCCCGGACAGCGCCTATGGCTACACCTTC.

This clone was seen just once. The V call is TRBV5-1, the J call TRBJ1-4; 7 bases line up with TRBD1. Germline CDR1 is SGHRS and CDR2 is YFSETQ. J lost 8 bases, V lost 4 bases, and 11 bases had no gene match. The CDR3 extends over 15 amino acids. CDR3 residues: CASSGDQGVNEKLFF. The CDR3 nucleotides are TGCGCCAGCAGCGGAGACCAGGGGGTGAACGAAAAACTGTTTTTT.

This chain links TRBV5-1 with TRBJ1-2; D gene ambiguous. CDR1 and CDR2 (germline): SGHRS, YFSETQ. The V and J ends lost 2 bases and 4 bases respectively, with 12 bases between them. The CDR3 is 14 residues long. The CDR3 reads CASSFEPTGYGYTF. The CDR3 coding sequence is TGCGCCAGCAGCTTTGAGCCGACCGGCTATGGCTACACCTTC.

The chain joins TRBV5-1 to TRBJ1-2, with D possibly TRBD1 on 5 matching bases. This CDR3 spans 14 amino acids. Germline V gives CDR1 SGHRS, CDR2 YFSETQ. V lost 3 bases and J 5 bases, leaving 14 bases between the germline ends. The CDR3 sequence is CASSWDGMSYGYTF. CDR3 bases: TGCGCCAGCAGCTGGGACGGGATGTCTTATGGCTACACCTTC.

The chain combines TRBV5-1 with TRBJ2-2; D is tentatively TRBD1 or TRBD2 (5 bases each). CDR3 length: 15 amino acids. V was cut by 4 bases and J by 5 bases, with 15 bases left in between. Germline values: CDR1 SGHRS, CDR2 YFSETQ. The CDR3, as DNA: TGCGCCAGCAGCCCGACCGGGACCTTAACCGGGGAGCTGTTTTTT. Protein sequence: CASSPTGTLTGELFF. Drawing the rest from reference TRBV5-1 and TRBJ2-2, the complete variable domain is KAGVTQTPRYLIKTRGQQVTLSCSPISGHRSVSWYQQTPGQGLQFLFEYFSETQRNKGNFPGRFSGRQFSNSRSEMNVSTLELGDSALYLCASSPTGTLTGELFFGEGSRLTVL.

V usage is TRBV5-1 and J usage is TRBJ1-4; D unclear. The germline CDR1 and CDR2 sequences are SGHRS and YFSETQ. The V end was cut by 5 bases, the J end by 0 bases, with 11 bases between. The CDR3 covers 15 residues. The CDR3 DNA reads TGCGCCAGCAGGGTCGGCGTTGCAACTAATGAAAAACTGTTTTTT. This codes for CASRVGVATNEKLFF.

This sequence joins TRBV5-1 and TRBJ2-4; 14 bases fit TRBD2. CDR1 is SGHRS and CDR2 is YFSETQ in the germline V gene. The CDR3 length is 16 residues. The junction had 7 bases not matched to a gene; V was cut back by 3 bases and J by 8 bases. This chain's CDR3 is CASSYGTSGGGDIQYF. DNA of the CDR3: TGCGCCAGCAGCTACGGGACTAGCGGGGGAGGGGACATTCAGTACTTC.

The chain combines TRBV6-4 with TRBJ2-3; 10 nucleotides line up with TRBD2. With V trimmed by 5 bases and J by 3 bases, 5 bases remained unmatched. Germline V gene lookup returns CDR1 MRHNA and CDR2 SNTAGT. The CDR3 runs to 15 residues. The CDR3 nucleotides read TGTGCCAGCAGTTCCGGGACTAGCGAAACAGATACGCAGTATTTT. It encodes CASSSGTSETDTQYF.

V is TRBV5-6 and J is TRBJ1-3; perhaps TRBD1 as D (6 bases). Germline V gene sequence: CDR1 SGHDT, CDR2 YYEEEE. CDR3 length equals 18 residues. V was trimmed by 0 bases and J by 0 bases, leaving 16 bases between them. The CDR3 loop is CASSLVGGQRASGNTIYF. In DNA, the CDR3 is TGTGCCAGCAGCTTGGTAGGCGGACAGAGAGCCTCTGGAAACACCATATATTTT.

The V call is TRBV19, the J call TRBJ2-3; 14 bases fit TRBD2. V trimming: 1 base; J trimming: 10 bases; junction bases outside the gene matches: 16. The CDR3 covers 19 residues. Germline V gives CDR1 LNHDA, CDR2 SQIVND (reference sequence). Here the CDR3 reads CASSIALSGTSGGGRPQYF. In nucleotides, the CDR3 is TGTGCCAGTAGTATAGCTCTTTCCGGGACTAGCGGGGGTGGTCGGCCGCAGTATTTT. Together with reference TRBV19 and TRBJ2-3, the CDR3 gives the full variable domain: DGGITQSPKYLFRKEGQNVTLSCEQNLNHDAMYWYRQDPGQGLRLIYYSQIVNDFQKGDIAEGYSVSREKKESFPLTVTSAQKNPTAFYLCASSIALSGTSGGGRPQYFGPGTRLTVL.

Comments on this clone: The same CDR3 arises from other DNA sequences in this sample as well. The chain joins TRBV5-1 to TRBJ1-2; maybe TRBD1 (6 bases). This CDR3 is built from 13 residues. Germline lookup yields CDR1 SGHRS and CDR2 YFSETQ. V was shortened by 3 bases and J by 5 bases, with 11 bases between the two germline ends. The CDR3 reads CASSSDSSYGYTF. The CDR3 DNA is TGCGCCAGCAGCTCGGACAGCTCGTATGGCTACACCTTC.

V gene TRBV30 combines with J gene TRBJ2-7; no clear D. CDR3 length: 15 residues. Looked up from germline, CDR1 is GTSNPN and CDR2 is SVGIG (reference sequence). Trimming took 3 bases from V and 4 from J, leaving 19 bases between them. This CDR3 is CAWRHAVVANYEQYF. For the CDR3, the DNA is TGTGCCTGGAGGCATGCAGTAGTGGCAAATTACGAGCAGTACTTC.

This clone was detected only once. The J gene is TRBJ2-7, the V gene TRBV6-6; 8 bases are a match to TRBD2. CDR1 is MNHNY, CDR2 SVGAGI, per germline (reference sequence). J lost 6 bases, V lost 6 bases, and 4 bases had no gene match. The CDR3 covers 12 residues. Written as DNA, the CDR3 is TGTGCCAGCAGCCTTGGGACTAGCGAGCAGTACTTC. The encoded protein is CASSLGTSEQYF.

The rearrangement links TRBV7-9 to TRBJ2-1; TRBD1 matches at 9 bases. Trimming at V came to 0 bases and at J to 7 bases, leaving 4 bases not matched to a gene. CDR1 is SEHNR, CDR2 FQNEAQ, per germline (reference sequence). The CDR3 is made up of 15 amino acids. The CDR3 DNA sequence: TGTGCCAGCAGCTTAGCGCTACAGGGGGCGAATGAGCAGTTCTTC. Translating it yields CASSLALQGANEQFF.